Here is one TCR beta chain with its context. Its antigen is currently unknown. The data stem from a study of CD8+CD57+ T cells in acquired aplastic anemia. Study summary: There were roughly 10 million reads, on average, for CD4+ cells from healthy donors.

Both TCR beta VDJ combination and CDR3 sequence profiling were carried out. Genomic DNA was the template for this profiling. Via MiXCR, TCRdb re-called the reads, giving one row per CDR3 protein. There are about 70,000 distinct CDR3 sequences in the sample; 45% to 60% occur only once, and about 8.3% lies in the top ten. Study results and caveats: In common between the patients and the controls were more than 25 CD8+ CDR3 sequences.

The CDR3 totals 12 residues. Germline CDR1 and CDR2: LNHDA and SQIVND (reference sequence). Trimming took 1 base from V and 5 from J, leaving 5 bases between them. The receptor was isolated from a human donor in good health, serving as a control. The specimen was sorted CD4+, CD8+, or CD8+CD57+ T cells (not recorded which) from PBMCs. This chain uses TRBV19 with TRBJ2-5; D gene uncertain. CDR3 sequence (DNA): TGTGCCAGTAGTATAGGCTCGGAGACCCAGTACTTC. It codes for CASSIGSETQYF.